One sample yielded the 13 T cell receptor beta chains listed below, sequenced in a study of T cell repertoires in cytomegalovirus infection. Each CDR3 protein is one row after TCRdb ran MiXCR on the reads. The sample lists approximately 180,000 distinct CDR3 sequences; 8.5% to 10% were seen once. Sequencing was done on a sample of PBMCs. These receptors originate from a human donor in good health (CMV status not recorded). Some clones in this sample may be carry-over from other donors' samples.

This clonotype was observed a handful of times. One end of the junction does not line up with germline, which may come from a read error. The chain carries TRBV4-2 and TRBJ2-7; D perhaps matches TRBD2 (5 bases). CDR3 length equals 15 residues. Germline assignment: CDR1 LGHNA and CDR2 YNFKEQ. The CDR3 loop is CASSPSDGESSEQYF. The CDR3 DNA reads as TGTGCCAGCAGCCCCTCGGACGGGGAGTCCTCCGAGCAGTACTTC.

In DNA, the CDR3 is TGCGCCAGCAGCCAAGATCTCTTAGCGGGAGGTTCAGATACGCAGTATTTT. It is translated as CASSQDLLAGGSDTQYF. This chain links TRBV4-1 with TRBJ2-3; 10 nucleotides align to TRBD2. The CDR3 has 17 residues. Trimming at V came to 0 bases and at J to 4 bases, leaving 7 bases not matched to a gene. Looked up from germline, CDR1 is MGHRA and CDR2 is YSYEKL.

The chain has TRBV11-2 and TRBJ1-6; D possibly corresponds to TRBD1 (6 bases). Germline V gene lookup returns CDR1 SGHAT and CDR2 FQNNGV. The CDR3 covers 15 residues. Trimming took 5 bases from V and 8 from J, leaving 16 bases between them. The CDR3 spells CASSPRDTGDSPLHF. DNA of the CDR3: TGTGCCAGCAGCCCCCGGGACACGGGCGATTCACCCCTCCACTTT. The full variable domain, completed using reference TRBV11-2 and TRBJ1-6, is EAGVAQSPRYKIIEKRQSVAFWCNPISGHATLYWYQQILGQGPKLLIQFQNNGVVDDSQLPKDRFSAERLKGVDSTLKIQPAKLEDSAVYLCASSPRDTGDSPLHFGNGTRLTVT.

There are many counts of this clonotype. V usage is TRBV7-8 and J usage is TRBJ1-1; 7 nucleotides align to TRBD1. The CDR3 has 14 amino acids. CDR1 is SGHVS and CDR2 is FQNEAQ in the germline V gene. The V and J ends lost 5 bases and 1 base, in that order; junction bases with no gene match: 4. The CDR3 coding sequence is TGTGCCAGCAGCGTCTGGGACAGGAACACTGAAGCTTTCTTT. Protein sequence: CASSVWDRNTEAFF. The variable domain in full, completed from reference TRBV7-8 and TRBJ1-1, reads GAGVSQSPRYKVAKRGQDVALRCDPISGHVSLFWYQQALGQGPEFLTYFQNEAQLDKSGLPSDRFFAERPEGSVSTLKIQRTQQEDSAVYLCASSVWDRNTEAFFGQGTRLTVV.

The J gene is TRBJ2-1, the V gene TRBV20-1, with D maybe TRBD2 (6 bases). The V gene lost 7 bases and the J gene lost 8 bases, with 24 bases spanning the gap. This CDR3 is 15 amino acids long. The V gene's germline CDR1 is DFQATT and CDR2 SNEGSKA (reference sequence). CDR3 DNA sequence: TGCAGTGTACGGGGGTGGCACGGCGTGGGTGATGAGCAGTTCTTC. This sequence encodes CSVRGWHGVGDEQFF.

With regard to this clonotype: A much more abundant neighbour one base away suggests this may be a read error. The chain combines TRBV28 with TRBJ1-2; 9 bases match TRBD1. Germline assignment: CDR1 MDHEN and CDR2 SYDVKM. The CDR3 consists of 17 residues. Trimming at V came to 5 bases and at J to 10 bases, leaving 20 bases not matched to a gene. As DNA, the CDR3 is TGTGCCAGCAGTCCGACGAGAGGGGGACAGGGAAGGATTGTCTACACCTTC. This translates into CASSPTRGGQGRIVYTF.

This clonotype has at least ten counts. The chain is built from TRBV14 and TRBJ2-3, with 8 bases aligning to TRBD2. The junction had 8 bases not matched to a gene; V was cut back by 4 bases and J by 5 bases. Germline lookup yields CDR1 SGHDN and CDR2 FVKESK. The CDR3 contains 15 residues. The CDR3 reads CASSPGAGVRDTQYF. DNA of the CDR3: TGTGCCAGCAGCCCTGGAGCGGGGGTGAGAGATACGCAGTATTTT.

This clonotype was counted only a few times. CDR3 sequence reads: CASSLGGSTGELFF. CDR3 nucleotide sequence: TGTGCCAGCAGCTTAGGAGGGAGTACCGGGGAGCTGTTTTTT. V and J are TRBV7-2 and TRBJ2-2; a possible D gene is TRBD2 (5 bases). This CDR3 has 14 amino acids. V was trimmed by 1 base and J by 5 bases, leaving 8 bases between them. The germline CDR1 and CDR2 sequences are SGHTA and FQGNSA.

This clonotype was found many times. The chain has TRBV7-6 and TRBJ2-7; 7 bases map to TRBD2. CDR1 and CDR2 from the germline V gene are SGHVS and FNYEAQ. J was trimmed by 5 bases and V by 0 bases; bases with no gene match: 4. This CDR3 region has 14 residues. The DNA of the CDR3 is TGTGCCAGCAGCTTAGCCCTAACTAGCGACGAGCAGTACTTC. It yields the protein CASSLALTSDEQYF.

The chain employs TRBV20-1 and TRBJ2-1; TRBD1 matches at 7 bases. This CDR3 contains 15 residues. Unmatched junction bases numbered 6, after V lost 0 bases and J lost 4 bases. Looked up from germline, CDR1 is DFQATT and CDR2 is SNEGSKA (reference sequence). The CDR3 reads CSARDPRGPYNEQFF. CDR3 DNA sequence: TGCAGTGCTAGAGATCCTAGGGGGCCATACAATGAGCAGTTCTTC.

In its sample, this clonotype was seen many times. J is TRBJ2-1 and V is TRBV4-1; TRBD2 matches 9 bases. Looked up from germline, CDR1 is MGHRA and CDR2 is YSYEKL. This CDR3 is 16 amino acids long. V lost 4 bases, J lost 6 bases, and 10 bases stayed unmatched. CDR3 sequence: CASSPPGSGRSNEQFF. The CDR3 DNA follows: TGCGCCAGCAGCCCCCCTGGGAGCGGGAGGTCCAATGAGCAGTTCTTC.

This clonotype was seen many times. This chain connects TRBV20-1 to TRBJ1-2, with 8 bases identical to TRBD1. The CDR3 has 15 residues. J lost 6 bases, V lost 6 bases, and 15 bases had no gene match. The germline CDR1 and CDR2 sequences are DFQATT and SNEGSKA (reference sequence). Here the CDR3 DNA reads TGCAGTGCGCCGACCCTGGACAGGGCCAGGAATGGCTACACCTTC. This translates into CSAPTLDRARNGYTF.

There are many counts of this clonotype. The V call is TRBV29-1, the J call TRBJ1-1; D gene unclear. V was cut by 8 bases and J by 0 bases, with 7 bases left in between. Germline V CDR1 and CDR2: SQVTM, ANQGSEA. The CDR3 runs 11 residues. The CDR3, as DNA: TGCAGCACAAAGATGAACACTGAAGCTTTCTTT. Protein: CSTKMNTEAFF.